The present T cell receptor (beta chain) was sequenced within a study of cytomegalovirus exposure and HLA in healthy donors. Amplification used 60 Vbeta primers and 13 Jbeta primers. The method was immunoSEQ multiplex PCR; TCRdb's version includes in-frame clones alone and lacks a portion of them. The sample carries 190,000 or so clones, roughly four fifths recorded once. J was trimmed by 4 bases and V by 10 bases; bases with no gene match: 7. This CDR3 spans 14 amino acids. Germline CDR1 and CDR2: KGHSH and LQKENI. The sequenced material came from PBMCs. The chain uses TRBV18 and TRBJ2-2; 9 nucleotides match TRBD1. The TCR comes from a man in his fifties in good health and CMV-seronegative. DNA for the CDR3: TGTGCCACCTGCGGGGACAGGGTCACCGGGGAGCTGTTTTTT. This codes for CATCGDRVTGELFF.